The 23 T cell receptor beta chains below all came from one sample that was sequenced in a study of neoadjuvant anti-PD-1 for oral cavity cancer. Profiled with immunoSEQ multiplex PCR; TCRdb holds only in-frame clones, not every one. Of around 81,000 clones in the sample, 84% are singletons; the top ten hold 3% to 3.5%. The input for sequencing was PBMCs, taken before nivolumab (anti-PD-1) treatment. All receptors come from a person aged 40-85 years with oral cavity squamous cell carcinoma.

The chain joins TRBV5-1 to TRBJ2-3; D is possibly TRBD1 or TRBD2 (5 bases each). Germline CDR1 reads SGHRS; CDR2 reads YFSETQ. The CDR3 has 13 residues. Trimming took off 4 bases at V and 0 bases at J, with 6 bases between the two ends. The CDR3, as DNA: TGCGCCAGCAGCCGGGACAGCACAGATACGCAGTATTTT. Its protein is CASSRDSTDTQYF. The whole variable domain, filled in from reference TRBV5-1 and TRBJ2-3, reads KAGVTQTPRYLIKTRGQQVTLSCSPISGHRSVSWYQQTPGQGLQFLFEYFSETQRNKGNFPGRFSGRQFSNSRSEMNVSTLELGDSALYLCASSRDSTDTQYFGPGTRLTVL.

J is TRBJ2-1 and V is TRBV15; D perhaps matches TRBD2 (5 bases). The ends were cut back, 5 bases at V and 6 bases at J, with 14 bases in the middle. The CDR3 has 14 amino acids. CDR1 LNHNV and CDR2 YYDKDF come from the germline V gene (reference sequence). The CDR3 bases are TGTGCCACCAGCCCGAAAGGAGGCTTCAATGAGCAGTTCTTC. This codes for CATSPKGGFNEQFF.

This chain joins TRBV27 and TRBJ2-6; 11 bases fit TRBD2. CDR1 is MNHEY, CDR2 SMNVEV, per germline (reference sequence). This CDR3 comprises 19 residues. V gave up 0 bases and J gave up 0 bases; unmatched junction bases: 4. Here the CDR3 DNA reads TGTGCCAGCAGTTTATCGCGGCTAGCGGGAGGCTCTGGGGCCAACGTCCTGACTTTC. Its protein is CASSLSRLAGGSGANVLTF.

The chain recombines TRBV28 with TRBJ1-4; TRBD1 matches at 10 bases. The junction had 3 bases not matched to a gene; V was cut back by 5 bases and J by 15 bases. The CDR3 runs to 11 residues. The germline V gene encodes CDR1 MDHEN and CDR2 SYDVKM. CDR3 sequence: CASSLGTGVFF. For the CDR3, the DNA is TGTGCCAGCAGTCTAGGGACAGGGGTGTTTTTT.

This sequence joins TRBV29-1 and TRBJ2-1; TRBD1 might be the D (6 bases). CDR1 SQVTM and CDR2 ANQGSEA come from the germline V gene. The germline V and J ends were trimmed by 8 bases and 2 bases, with 13 bases remaining between them. The CDR3 totals 13 residues. CDR3 amino acids: CSTGTGTYNEQFF. Written as DNA, the CDR3 is TGCAGCACTGGAACAGGGACCTACAATGAGCAGTTCTTC.

V and J are TRBV10-3 and TRBJ1-2; D is unclear. Trimming shortened V by 3 bases and J by 0 bases, and 17 bases separated the two germline ends. The CDR3 is 17 residues long. Per germline, CDR1 ENHRY and CDR2 SYGVKD. CDR3 nucleotide sequence: TGTGCCATCAGTGAAACCCAAACACTAAGGACTAACTATGGCTACACCTTC. Residues: CAISETQTLRTNYGYTF.

The chain couples TRBV7-9 to TRBJ2-7, with 7 bases identical to TRBD1. The V gene end was trimmed by 4 bases and the J gene end by 5 bases; junction bases not matched to a gene: 2. The CDR3 contains 12 residues. Germline loops: CDR1 SEHNR, CDR2 FQNEAQ (reference sequence). In DNA, the CDR3 is TGTGCCAGCAGCTCGGGACAGAACGAGCAGTACTTC. Translated, it gives CASSSGQNEQYF.

The rearrangement joins TRBV11-2 to TRBJ2-7; 9 positions match TRBD1. Per the germline V gene, CDR1 is SGHAT and CDR2 is FQNNGV. V shed 5 bases and J 7 bases; nucleotides not matched to a gene: 9. The CDR3 runs 14 residues. In DNA, the CDR3 is TGTGCCAGCAGCGATAGGACAGGGGATGGGGAGCAGTACTTC. It yields the protein CASSDRTGDGEQYF.

This clone has only one observation. The CDR3 protein is CASSMGSNEKLFF. CDR3 in DNA: TGTGCCAGTAGTATGGGGTCTAATGAAAAACTGTTTTTT. The J gene is TRBJ1-4, the V gene TRBV19; D is unresolved. Germline values: CDR1 LNHDA, CDR2 SQIVND (reference sequence). Trimming removed 3 bases at V and 3 bases at J, with 5 bases between. There are 13 residues in the CDR3. The full variable domain, rest sourced from reference TRBV19 and TRBJ1-4, is DGGITQSPKYLFRKEGQNVTLSCEQNLNHDAMYWYRQDPGQGLRLIYYSQIVNDFQKGDIAEGYSVSREKKESFPLTVTSAQKNPTAFYLCASSMGSNEKLFFGSGTQLSVL.

V and J are TRBV6-6 and TRBJ2-3, with a tentative D call TRBD2 (7 bases). Germline CDR1 MNHNY, CDR2 SVGAGI (reference sequence). The CDR3 is 16 residues long. V was pared by 6 bases and J by 1 base, with 17 bases between. The CDR3 sequence: CASSPWGEGGTDTQYF. The CDR3 DNA follows: TGTGCCAGCAGCCCATGGGGGGAGGGGGGCACAGATACGCAGTATTTT.

This rearrangement joins TRBV7-8 to TRBJ2-5; D tentatively fits TRBD1 or TRBD2 (6 bases each). Between the trimmed V and J ends, which lost 4 bases and 5 bases, there was a span of 17 bases. The length of the CDR3 is 15 residues. Per the germline V gene, CDR1 is SGHVS and CDR2 is FQNEAQ. CDR3 region: CASSSARGLRETQYF. The DNA of the CDR3 is TGTGCCAGCAGCTCCGCTCGGGGGCTTAGGGAGACCCAGTACTTC.

The chain links TRBV5-4 to TRBJ1-2, with TRBD1 as a possible D gene (5 bases). Germline-derived CDR1 and CDR2 are SGHNT and YYREEE (reference sequence). The CDR3 spans 13 residues. CDR3 amino acids: CASGDELPYGYTF. The CDR3 DNA sequence: TGTGCATCTGGGGACGAATTGCCGTACGGCTACACCTTC.

The chain recombines TRBV5-5 with TRBJ2-3; D is unresolved. Per the germline V gene, CDR1 is SGHKS and CDR2 is YYEKEE (reference sequence). This CDR3 contains 16 residues. V was trimmed by 0 bases and J by 0 bases, leaving 11 bases between them. CDR3: CASSLEAWLSTDTQYF. The CDR3 region has the DNA TGTGCCAGCAGCTTGGAAGCATGGCTAAGCACAGATACGCAGTATTTT.

The rearrangement links TRBV6-6 to TRBJ2-7; the D gene is possibly TRBD2 (5 bases). The CDR3 spans 14 residues. From germline, CDR1 is MNHNY and CDR2 SVGAGI (reference sequence). With 6 bases removed from V and 6 bases from J, the gap between germline ends came to 18 bases. The CDR3 sequence: CASSPGIRAGEQYF. The DNA for the CDR3 is TGTGCCAGCAGCCCCGGGATTCGGGCGGGCGAGCAGTACTTC.

The chain has TRBV30 and TRBJ2-2; TRBD1 matches 9 bases. Germline CDR1 and CDR2: GTSNPN and SVGIG (reference sequence). The CDR3 is 16 amino acids. Trimming took 3 bases from V and 3 from J; bases not matched to a gene: 8. The CDR3 sequence: CAWSTWDRADTGELFF. The DNA of the CDR3 is TGTGCCTGGAGCACCTGGGACAGGGCGGACACCGGGGAGCTGTTTTTT.

The chain links TRBV29-1 to TRBJ1-2, with unresolved D. Germline CDR1 SQVTM, CDR2 ANQGSEA. Trimming removed 3 bases from V and 7 bases from J, with 9 bases in between. The CDR3 contains 11 residues. The DNA of the CDR3 is TGCAGCGTTGACGGAACGCGTGGCTACACCTTC. Translated: CSVDGTRGYTF.

The rearrangement links TRBV5-1 to TRBJ2-3; 11 bases agree with TRBD2. J was trimmed by 3 bases and V by 3 bases; bases with no gene match: 6. Germline CDR1 is SGHRS and CDR2 is YFSETQ. The CDR3 loop spans 16 amino acids. CDR3 residues: CASSYSSGRQTDTQYF. The CDR3 nucleotides are TGCGCCAGCAGCTACTCTAGCGGGAGGCAGACAGATACGCAGTATTTT.

The CDR3 DNA sequence: TGCGCCAGCAGACACAGGGGAGACACCGGGGAGCTGTTTTTT. Translating it yields CASRHRGDTGELFF. The rearrangement joins TRBV5-1 to TRBJ2-2, with 7 nucleotides matching TRBD1. In germline, CDR1 is SGHRS, CDR2 YFSETQ. Trimming took 5 bases from V and 3 from J; bases not matched to a gene: 4. CDR3 size: 14 residues.

The gene calls are TRBV19 and TRBJ2-3, with 10 bases that match TRBD1. The CDR3 length is 15 residues. Germline V gene lookup returns CDR1 LNHDA and CDR2 SQIVND (reference sequence). Germline trimming cut 4 bases from V and 9 bases from J; bases unmatched to any gene: 10. The CDR3 nucleotides read TGTGCCAGTAGTACAACCGACAGGGGGCTCGTCACGCAGTATTTT. Encoded protein: CASSTTDRGLVTQYF. Filled out from reference TRBV19 and TRBJ2-3, the complete variable domain reads DGGITQSPKYLFRKEGQNVTLSCEQNLNHDAMYWYRQDPGQGLRLIYYSQIVNDFQKGDIAEGYSVSREKKESFPLTVTSAQKNPTAFYLCASSTTDRGLVTQYFGPGTRLTVL.

J is TRBJ1-5 and V is TRBV11-2, with D uncertain. Germline V CDR1 and CDR2: SGHAT, FQNNGV. The germline V and J ends were trimmed by 0 bases and 9 bases, with 9 bases remaining between them. The CDR3 spans 13 residues. CDR3 DNA sequence: TGTGCCAGCAGCTTAGAAGTAGAGCTGCCCCAGCATTTT. The encoded protein is CASSLEVELPQHF.

This clone was recorded once. This chain links TRBV27 with TRBJ1-5; 9 bases are a match to TRBD1. Germline assignment: CDR1 MNHEY and CDR2 SMNVEV (reference sequence). This CDR3 region has 13 residues. Germline trimming cut 8 bases from V and 3 bases from J; bases unmatched to any gene: 2. The CDR3 spells CASGQGTNQPQHF. The CDR3 nucleotides are TGTGCCAGCGGACAGGGGACCAATCAGCCCCAGCATTTT.

This chain links TRBV19 with TRBJ1-2; no firm D call. CDR1 and CDR2 from the germline V gene are LNHDA and SQIVND (reference sequence). The CDR3 is 13 amino acids. V was cut by 5 bases and J by 4 bases, with 11 bases left in between. The CDR3 region is CASSDQYTYGYTF. Here the CDR3 DNA reads TGTGCCAGTAGTGACCAGTACACCTATGGCTACACCTTC.

This CDR3 reads CASSLSTGNYGYTF. The CDR3 DNA follows: TGTGCCAGCAGTTTGTCGACAGGGAACTATGGCTACACCTTC. This rearrangement joins TRBV6-5 to TRBJ1-2; TRBD1 agrees at 7 bases. The V segment lost 4 bases and the J segment 2 bases; nucleotides outside the gene matches: 4. The CDR3 extends over 14 amino acids. Looked up from germline, CDR1 is MNHEY and CDR2 is SVGAGI.